This T cell receptor beta chain is drawn from a study of patients and donors after allogeneic stem cell transplantation. This CDR3 contains 16 residues. The germline V gene has CDR1 SGHKS and CDR2 YYEKEE (reference sequence). The V gene lost 4 bases and the J gene lost 0 bases, with 16 bases spanning the gap. Using its own MiXCR run on the RT-PCR reads, TCRdb lists one record per CDR3 protein. The table has about 16,000 distinct CDR3 sequences, approximately 30% seen once. The TCR originated in a human donor who was either an allogeneic HSCT recipient or a stem cell or donor lymphocyte infusion donor (not recorded which). It is not recorded whose cells these are; they may come from a transplant donor. The rearrangement uses TRBV5-5 and TRBJ1-2; D is undetermined. Sequenced sample: blood, either unsorted or a sorted T cell fraction (not recorded which). The CDR3 DNA follows: TGTGCCAGCAGCGAGAGCGACACTACCCCTAACTATGGCTACACCTTC. This gives the protein CASSESDTTPNYGYTF.